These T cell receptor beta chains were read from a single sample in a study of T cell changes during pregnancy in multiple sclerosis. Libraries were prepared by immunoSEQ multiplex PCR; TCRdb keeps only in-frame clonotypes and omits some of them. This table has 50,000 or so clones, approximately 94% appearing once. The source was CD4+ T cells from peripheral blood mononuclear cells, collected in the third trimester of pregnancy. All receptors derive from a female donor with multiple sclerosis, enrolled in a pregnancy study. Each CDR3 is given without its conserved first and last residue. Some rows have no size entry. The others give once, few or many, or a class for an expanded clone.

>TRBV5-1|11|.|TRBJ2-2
ASSPLPSGELF
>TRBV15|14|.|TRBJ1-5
ATSRRDPGSNQPQH
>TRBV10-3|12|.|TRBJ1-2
AISERGPNYGYT
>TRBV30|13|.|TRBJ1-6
AWSVRDRANSPLH
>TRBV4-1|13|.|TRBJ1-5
ASSLQGGVNQPQH
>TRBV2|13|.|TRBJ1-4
ASSEAGAWEEKLF
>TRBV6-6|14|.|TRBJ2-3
ASSGGNRLSTDTQY
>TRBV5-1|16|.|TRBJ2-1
ASSLAAGGGFSYNEQF
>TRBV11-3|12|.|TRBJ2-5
ASSSWRGQETQY
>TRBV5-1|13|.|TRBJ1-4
ASSGDRGRNEKLF
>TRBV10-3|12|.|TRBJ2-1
AIKRGGGDNEQF
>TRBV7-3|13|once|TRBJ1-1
ASSLGRTVNTEAF
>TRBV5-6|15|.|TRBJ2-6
ASSMTPTSSGANVLT
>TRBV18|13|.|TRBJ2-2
ASSPPHRPTGELF
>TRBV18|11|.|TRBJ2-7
ASSERGPYEQY
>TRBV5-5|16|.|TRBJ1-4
ASSPGLIPRATNEKLF
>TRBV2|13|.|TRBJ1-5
ASKVGLTGNQPQH
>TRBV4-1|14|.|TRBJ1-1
ASSPPQRQGATEAF
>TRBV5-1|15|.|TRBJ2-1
ASSLVLAGGLYNEQF
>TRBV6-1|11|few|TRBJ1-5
ASSERAGQPQH
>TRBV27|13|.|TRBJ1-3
ASSTTTGGGNTIY
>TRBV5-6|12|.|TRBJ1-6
ASSLGQANSPLH
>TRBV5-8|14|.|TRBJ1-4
ASSLRGTASNEKLF
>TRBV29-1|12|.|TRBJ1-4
SVGRGTTNEKLF
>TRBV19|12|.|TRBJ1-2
ASRRDRVRPGYT
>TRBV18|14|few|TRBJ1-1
ASSPPTGGIGTEAF
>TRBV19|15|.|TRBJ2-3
ASSINPGQGFTDTQY
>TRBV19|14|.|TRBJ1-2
ASSRRTGSIIYGYT
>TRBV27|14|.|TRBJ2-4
ASSFYGGNNKNIQY
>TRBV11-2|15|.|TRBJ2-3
ASSSPGLAGGEGTQY
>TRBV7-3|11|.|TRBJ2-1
ASSGQGKGEQF
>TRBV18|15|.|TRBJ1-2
ASSPQTIPSNNYGYT
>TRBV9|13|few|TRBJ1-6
ASSGRVSYNSPLH
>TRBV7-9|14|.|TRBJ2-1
ASSLRTSGRNNEQF
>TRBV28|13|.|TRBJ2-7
AIRGSSDRIYEQY
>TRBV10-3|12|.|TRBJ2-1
AISEGGTHNEQF
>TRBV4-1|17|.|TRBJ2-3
ASSQDQTSGSTSTDTQY
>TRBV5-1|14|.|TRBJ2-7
ASSYPGLAGVGEQY
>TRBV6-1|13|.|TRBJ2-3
ASSEGGTPRHTQY
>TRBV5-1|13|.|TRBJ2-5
ASGPGTGTAETQY
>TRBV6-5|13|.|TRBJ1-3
ASSPRSSSGNTIY
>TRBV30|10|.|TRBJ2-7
AWSTGPYEQY
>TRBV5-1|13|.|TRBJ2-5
ASSLYSTGRETQY
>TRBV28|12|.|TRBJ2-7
ASSFVTGSYEQY
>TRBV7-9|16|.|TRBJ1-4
ASSFGQTGIGGNEKLF
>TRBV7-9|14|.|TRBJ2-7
ASSLGVPGQGYEQY
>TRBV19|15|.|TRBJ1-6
ASSIQGKGTYNSPLH
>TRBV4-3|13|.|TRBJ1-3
ASSQDQVSGNTIY
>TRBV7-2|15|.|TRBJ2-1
ASSPGLAGGSYNEQF
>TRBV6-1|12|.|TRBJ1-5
ASTTASINQPQH